This TCR beta chain was captured by sequencing in a study of blood T cell repertoires in COVID-19. About the research overall: From the United States, Italy and Spain came samples of acute and convalescent COVID-19. Sources were T cells, B-cell-depleted T cells, or PBMCs; the material itself was cDNA or gDNA.

CDR3 length: 17 residues. Original handling: Amplified reference gene primers provided the basis for estimating nucleated cell counts. Libraries were prepared by immunoSEQ multiplex PCR; TCRdb keeps only in-frame clonotypes and omits some of them. V and J calls and clone size follow that table, whereas D and trimming were derived from the DNA. Here the sample spans about 39,000 clones, approximately 94% being singletons. The sequencing sample was made of peripheral blood. The TCR sequence derives from a human donor with active COVID-19. The donor label of this sample is uncertain. The V call is TRBV1, the J call TRBJ2-7; no DNA check was done on the table's D call, TRBD2. TRBV1 is a listed pseudogene. CDR3 residues: CTSSRIPLADISYEQYF. In DNA, the CDR3 is TGCACCAGCAGCCGGATTCCGCTAGCGGATATTTCCTACGAGCAGTACTTC.